Sequencing of this T cell receptor (delta chain) was carried out in a study of γδ T cells in repeated Plasmodium falciparum infection. With regard to this clone: The protein TCRdb gives is from a much larger clone and does not agree with this DNA's translation at residue 17, likely a read error; the protein shown here comes from the DNA.

In germline, CDR1 is TSWWSYY, CDR2 QGS. V was shortened by 0 bases and J by 0 bases, with 38 bases between the two germline ends. CDR3 length: 25 amino acids. TCRdb reanalyzed the multiplex PCR reads using CATT. The table lists 45,000 to 70,000 delta-chain clones, over 1.5% of them singletons. Bulk repertoires came from Vgamma9/Vdelta2+ or Vdelta2-negative gammadelta T cells flow-sorted from PBMC. The sample was gamma-delta T cells from blood. The sequence derives from a pool of human donors (malaria-infected and uninfected, not separated). The chain is built from TRDV1 and TRDJ1, with D maybe TRDD3 (6 bases). The J gene is not listed in TCRdb, so it was assigned here from a DNA match to germline. The DNA for the CDR3 is TGTGCTCTTGGGGAACTCTACTTATATCCTCTCCTGATAATGGGGGGGCATCTTTACACCGATAAACTCATCTTT. Translated, it gives CALGELYLYPLLIMGGHLYTDKLIF.